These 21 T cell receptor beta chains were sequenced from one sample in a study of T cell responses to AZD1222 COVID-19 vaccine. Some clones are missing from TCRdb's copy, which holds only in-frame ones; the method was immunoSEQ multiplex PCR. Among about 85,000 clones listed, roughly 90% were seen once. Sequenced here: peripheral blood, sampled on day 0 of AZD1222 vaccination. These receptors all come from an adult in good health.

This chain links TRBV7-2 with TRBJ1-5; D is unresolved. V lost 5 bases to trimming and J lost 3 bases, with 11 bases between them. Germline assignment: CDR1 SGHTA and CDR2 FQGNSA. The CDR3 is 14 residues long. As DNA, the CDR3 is TGTGCCAGCAGCCCCTCGCCCGCCAATCAGCCCCAGCATTTT. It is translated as CASSPSPANQPQHF.

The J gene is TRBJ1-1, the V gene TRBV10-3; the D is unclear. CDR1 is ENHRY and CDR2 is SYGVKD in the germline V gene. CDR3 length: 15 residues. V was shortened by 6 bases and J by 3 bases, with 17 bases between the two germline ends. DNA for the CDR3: TGTGCCATCAGGGCAGTAACTCAAGGTGACACTGAAGCTTTCTTT. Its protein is CAIRAVTQGDTEAFF.

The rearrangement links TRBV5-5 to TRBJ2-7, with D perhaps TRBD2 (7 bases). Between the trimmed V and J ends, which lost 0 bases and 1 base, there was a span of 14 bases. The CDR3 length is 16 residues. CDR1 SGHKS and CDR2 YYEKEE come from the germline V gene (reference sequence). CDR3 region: CASSLDVAGASYEQYF. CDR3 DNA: TGTGCCAGCAGCTTGGACGTGGCGGGGGCTTCCTACGAGCAGTACTTC.

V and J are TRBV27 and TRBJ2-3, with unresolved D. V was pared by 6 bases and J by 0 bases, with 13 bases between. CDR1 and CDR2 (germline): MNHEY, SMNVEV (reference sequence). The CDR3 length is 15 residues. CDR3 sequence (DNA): TGTGCCAGCAGCCCCAGGAACCCTAGCACAGATACGCAGTATTTT. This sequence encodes CASSPRNPSTDTQYF.

This chain's CDR3 is CASMGQFTDTQYF. CDR3 DNA: TGTGCCAGCATGGGGCAGTTCACAGATACGCAGTATTTT. J is TRBJ2-3 and V is TRBV5-6; D perhaps matches TRBD1 (5 bases). This CDR3 is 13 amino acids long. The germline CDR1 and CDR2 sequences are SGHDT and YYEEEE. V lost 6 bases and J lost 2, with 10 bases in between.

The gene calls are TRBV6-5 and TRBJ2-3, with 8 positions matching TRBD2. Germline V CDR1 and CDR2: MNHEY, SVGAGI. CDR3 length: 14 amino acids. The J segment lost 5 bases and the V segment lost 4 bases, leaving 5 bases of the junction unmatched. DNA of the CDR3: TGTGCCAGCAGTTTTAGCGGGGAGGGAGATACGCAGTATTTT. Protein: CASSFSGEGDTQYF.

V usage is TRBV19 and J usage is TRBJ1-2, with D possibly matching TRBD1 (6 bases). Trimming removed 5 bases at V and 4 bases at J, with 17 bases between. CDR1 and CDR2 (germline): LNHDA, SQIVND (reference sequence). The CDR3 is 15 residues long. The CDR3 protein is CASSSSGGLGYGYTF. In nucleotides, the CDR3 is TGTGCCAGTAGTTCCTCCGGGGGGCTGGGCTATGGCTACACCTTC.

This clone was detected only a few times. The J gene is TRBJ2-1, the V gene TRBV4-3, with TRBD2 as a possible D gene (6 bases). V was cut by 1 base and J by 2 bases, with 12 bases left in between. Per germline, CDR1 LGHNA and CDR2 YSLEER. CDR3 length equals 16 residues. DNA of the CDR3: TGCGCCAGCAGCCAAGGGGCGGTAGCGGCCTACAATGAGCAGTTCTTC. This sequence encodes CASSQGAVAAYNEQFF.

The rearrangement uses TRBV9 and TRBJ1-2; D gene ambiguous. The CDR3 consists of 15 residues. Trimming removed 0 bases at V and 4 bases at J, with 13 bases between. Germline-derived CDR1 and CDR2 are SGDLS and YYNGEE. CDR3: CASSVGDGLGYGYTF. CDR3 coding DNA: TGTGCCAGCAGCGTAGGCGACGGTCTAGGCTATGGCTACACCTTC.

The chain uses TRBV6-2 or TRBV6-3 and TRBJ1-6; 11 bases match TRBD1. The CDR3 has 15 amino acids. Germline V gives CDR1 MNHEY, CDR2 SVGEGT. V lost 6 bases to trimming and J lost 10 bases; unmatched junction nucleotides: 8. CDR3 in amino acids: CASSVGQGVGSPLHF. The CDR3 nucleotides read TGTGCCAGCAGCGTGGGACAGGGGGTAGGCTCACCCCTCCACTTT.

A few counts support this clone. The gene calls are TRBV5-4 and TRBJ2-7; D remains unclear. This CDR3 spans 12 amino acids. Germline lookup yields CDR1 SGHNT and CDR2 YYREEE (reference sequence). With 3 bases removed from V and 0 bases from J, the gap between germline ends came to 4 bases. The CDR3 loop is CASSSSSYEQYF. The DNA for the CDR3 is TGTGCCAGCAGCTCGAGCTCCTACGAGCAGTACTTC.

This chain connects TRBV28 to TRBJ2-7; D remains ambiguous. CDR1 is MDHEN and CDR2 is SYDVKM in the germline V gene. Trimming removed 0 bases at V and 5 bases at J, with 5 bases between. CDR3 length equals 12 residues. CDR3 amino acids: CASSLWGNEQYF. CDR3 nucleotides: TGTGCCAGCAGTTTATGGGGAAACGAGCAGTACTTC.

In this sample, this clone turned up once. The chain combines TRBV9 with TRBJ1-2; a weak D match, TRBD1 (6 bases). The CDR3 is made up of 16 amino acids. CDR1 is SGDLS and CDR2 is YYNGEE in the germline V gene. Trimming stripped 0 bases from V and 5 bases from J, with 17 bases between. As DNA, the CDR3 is TGTGCCAGCAGCGTAGGGTGGAGGGACAACGAGTATGGCTACACCTTC. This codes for CASSVGWRDNEYGYTF.

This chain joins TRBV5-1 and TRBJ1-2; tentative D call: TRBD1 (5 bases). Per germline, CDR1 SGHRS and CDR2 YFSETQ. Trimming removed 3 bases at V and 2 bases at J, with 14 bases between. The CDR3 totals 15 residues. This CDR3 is CASSSLRAGNYGYTF. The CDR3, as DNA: TGCGCCAGCAGCTCCCTCAGGGCAGGGAACTATGGCTACACCTTC.

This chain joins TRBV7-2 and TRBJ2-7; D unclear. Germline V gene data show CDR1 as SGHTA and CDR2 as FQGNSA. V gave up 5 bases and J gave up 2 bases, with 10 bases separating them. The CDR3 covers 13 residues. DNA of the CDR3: TGTGCCAGCAGCCCCGCGGTCCCCTACGAGCAGTACTTC. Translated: CASSPAVPYEQYF.

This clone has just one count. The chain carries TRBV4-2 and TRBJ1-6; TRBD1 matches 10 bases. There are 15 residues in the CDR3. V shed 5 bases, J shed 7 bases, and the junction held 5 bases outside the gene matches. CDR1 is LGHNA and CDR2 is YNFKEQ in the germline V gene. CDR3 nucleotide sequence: TGTGCCAGCAGCAGCGGGACAGGGGTAAATTCACCCCTCCACTTT. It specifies CASSSGTGVNSPLHF.

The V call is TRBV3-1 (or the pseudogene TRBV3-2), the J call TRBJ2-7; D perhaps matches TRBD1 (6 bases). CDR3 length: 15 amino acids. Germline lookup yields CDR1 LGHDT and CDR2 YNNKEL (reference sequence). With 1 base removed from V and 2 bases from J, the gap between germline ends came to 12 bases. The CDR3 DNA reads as TGTGCCAGCAGCCAAGTTTCAGGGGCGGCCTACGAGCAGTACTTC. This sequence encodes CASSQVSGAAYEQYF.

The CDR3 loop reads CASSERPGADEAFF. The DNA of the CDR3 is TGTGCCAGCAGTGAAAGACCAGGGGCAGATGAAGCTTTCTTT. The chain joins TRBV6-1 to TRBJ1-1; a weak D match, TRBD1 (6 bases). From germline, CDR1 is MNHNS and CDR2 SASEGT. The CDR3 totals 14 residues. V was pared by 2 bases and J by 7 bases, with 14 bases between.

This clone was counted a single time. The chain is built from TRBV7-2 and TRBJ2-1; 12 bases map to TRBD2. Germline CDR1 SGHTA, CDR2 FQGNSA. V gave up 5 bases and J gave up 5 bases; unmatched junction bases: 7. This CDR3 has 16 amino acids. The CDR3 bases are TGTGCCAGCAGCCATCCGACTAGCGGGAGTAACAATGAGCAGTTCTTC. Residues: CASSHPTSGSNNEQFF. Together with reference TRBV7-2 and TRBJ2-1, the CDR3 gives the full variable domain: GAGVSQSPSNKVTEKGKDVELRCDPISGHTALYWYRQSLGQGLEFLIYFQGNSAPDKSGLPSDRFSAERTGGSVSTLTIQRTQQEDSAVYLCASSHPTSGSNNEQFFGPGTRLTVL.

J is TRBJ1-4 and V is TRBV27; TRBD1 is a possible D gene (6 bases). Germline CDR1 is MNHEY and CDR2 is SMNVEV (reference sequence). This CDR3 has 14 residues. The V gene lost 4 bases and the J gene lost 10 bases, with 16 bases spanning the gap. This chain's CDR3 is CASSSDRTSGKLFF. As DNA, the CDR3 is TGTGCCAGCAGTTCCGACAGGACATCCGGAAAACTGTTTTTT. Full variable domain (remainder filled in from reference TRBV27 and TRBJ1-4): EAQVTQNPRYLITVTGKKLTVTCSQNMNHEYMSWYRQDPGLGLRQIYYSMNVEVTDKGDVPEGYKVSRKEKRNFPLILESPSPNQTSLYFCASSSDRTSGKLFFGSGTQLSVL.

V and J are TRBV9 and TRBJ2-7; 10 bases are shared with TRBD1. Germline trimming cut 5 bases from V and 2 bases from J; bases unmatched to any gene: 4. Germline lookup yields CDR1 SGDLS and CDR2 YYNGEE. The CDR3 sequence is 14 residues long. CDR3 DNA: TGTGCCAGCAGTGAAGGACAGGGGGCCTACGAGCAGTACTTC. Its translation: CASSEGQGAYEQYF.